The next 10 T cell receptor beta chains were all read from a single sample in a study of molecular identifiers for immune sequencing clone quantification. TCRdb analysed the PCR reads with MiXCR anew, one entry per CDR3 protein. The repertoire holds hundreds of thousands of distinct CDR3 sequences, with 25% as singletons. Material: naive CD8+ T cells from blood, with Jurkat cell RNA spiked in. Sample subset: FACS-sorted CD8+CD4-CCR7+CD45RA+ naive T cells. These receptors originate from a human donor in good health. Some libraries in this study had Jurkat cell RNA spiked in.

This clonotype was seen at least ten times. V and J are TRBV7-9 and TRBJ2-5; 7 positions match TRBD2. V shed 5 bases, J shed 1 base, and the junction held 7 bases outside the gene matches. Germline CDR1 SEHNR, CDR2 FQNEAQ (reference sequence). The CDR3 is made up of 15 amino acids. DNA for the CDR3: TGTGCCAGCAGCGAATTCGGCGGGAGCCAAGAGACCCAGTACTTC. It encodes CASSEFGGSQETQYF.

Notes on this clonotype: Its ends do not fully match the called genes, so a read error is possible. This chain links TRBV20-1 with TRBJ2-1; TRBD2 matches 13 bases. Germline CDR1 is DFQATT and CDR2 is SNEGSKA (reference sequence). This CDR3 is built from 15 residues. As DNA, the CDR3 is TGCAGTGCTATAGGACTAGCGGGGGCCCACAATGAGCAGTCCTTC. Translation: CSAIGLAGAHNEQSF.

Worth noting for this clonotype: Because it lacks the conserved phenylalanine or tryptophan at the end, this CDR3 is likely a read error. The DNA is omitted, as the CDR3 cannot be located on it reliably, and the CDR3 follows TCRdb's listing. The chain couples TRBV20-1 to TRBJ2-2; TRBD1 reflects the table's D call only, with no check against the DNA. The CDR3 is 14 amino acids long, termini counted. Germline CDR1 is DFQATT and CDR2 is SNEGSKA (reference sequence). CDR3 sequence: CSARAGALAGELLV.

As concerns this clonotype: At one of its ends the junction is not consistent with the germline gene, which may arise from a read error. This chain uses TRBV25-1 with TRBJ2-5; either TRBD1 or TRBD2 may supply D (5 bases each). The CDR3 spans 14 residues. Germline V gene data show CDR1 as MGHDK and CDR2 as SYGVNS. The CDR3 bases are TGTGCCTGCAGTGAGGTTGGGGGCCAAGAGACCCAGTACTTC. Residues: CACSEVGGQETQYF.

The chain couples TRBV27 to TRBJ1-5; 9 bases align to TRBD1. Unmatched junction bases numbered 6, after V lost 5 bases and J lost 7 bases. This CDR3 contains 14 residues. Germline CDR1 MNHEY, CDR2 SMNVEV (reference sequence). CDR3 amino acids: CASSPTGGRQPQHF. The CDR3 DNA reads as TGTGCCAGCAGTCCCACAGGGGGCAGGCAGCCCCAGCATTTT.

The chain couples TRBV9 to TRBJ2-1; 8 bases are a match to TRBD2. The CDR3 runs 17 residues. The germline V gene encodes CDR1 SGDLS and CDR2 YYNGEE. V lost 4 bases, J lost 6 bases, and 15 bases stayed unmatched. DNA for the CDR3: TGTGCCAGCAGCCAAGGGCATAATAGCGGGGACGGCAATGAGCAGTTCTTC. It specifies CASSQGHNSGDGNEQFF. Using reference TRBV9 and TRBJ2-1 for the parts outside the CDR3, the full variable domain is DSGVTQTPKHLITATGQRVTLRCSPRSGDLSVYWYQQSLDQGLQFLIQYYNGEERAKGNILERFSAQQFPDLHSELNLSSLELGDSALYFCASSQGHNSGDGNEQFFGPGTRLTVL.

This clonotype has a count of ten or more. The chain recombines TRBV4-3 with TRBJ2-3; 9 bases are a match to TRBD2. Germline assignment: CDR1 LGHNA and CDR2 YSLEER. The CDR3 is 18 residues long. With 0 bases clipped from V and 2 bases from J, the junction kept 9 bases outside the gene matches. The CDR3 sequence: CASSQDWASGINTDTQYF. DNA of the CDR3: TGCGCCAGCAGCCAAGATTGGGCTAGCGGGATTAACACAGATACGCAGTATTTT.

Of note for this clonotype: Since a much larger clone is just one base distant, this may be a read error. The chain employs TRBV4-3 and TRBJ2-7; 11 nucleotides agree with TRBD1. Germline CDR1 LGHNA, CDR2 YSLEER. Trimming took 1 base from V and 6 from J; bases not matched to a gene: 17. CDR3 size: 19 residues. CDR3 in amino acids: CASSQARTGGFDAWCEQYF. In DNA, the CDR3 is TGCGCCAGCAGCCAAGCGAGGACAGGGGGCTTTGATGCTTGGTGCGAGCAGTACTTC.

As to this clonotype: The conserved closing phenylalanine or tryptophan is absent in this CDR3, likely reflecting a read error. The J gene is TRBJ2-7, the V gene TRBV7-9; D gene unclear. V was shortened by 5 bases and J by 5 bases, with 13 bases between the two germline ends. Germline lookup yields CDR1 SEHNR and CDR2 FQNEAQ (reference sequence). The CDR3 extends over 13 amino acids. The DNA of the CDR3 is TGTGCCAGCAGCCCATCAATAGGGAACGAGCAGTACTCC. Translating gives CASSPSIGNEQYS.

This clonotype was seen repeatedly, ten times or more. The rearrangement uses TRBV6-6 and TRBJ1-5; 7 bases line up with TRBD1. This CDR3 is built from 15 residues. Germline CDR1 and CDR2: MNHNY and SVGAGI (reference sequence). After removal of 8 bases from V and 2 bases from J, the junction contained 9 bases not matched to a gene. CDR3 region: CASEEGQYGNQPQHF. The DNA for the CDR3 is TGTGCCAGCGAGGAGGGACAGTATGGCAATCAGCCCCAGCATTTT.